This T cell receptor beta chain is drawn from a study of radiation and T cells in renal cell carcinoma. Study conclusions and caveats: From baseline, blood top tumor clonotypes peaked at 2 weeks post-radiation.

CDR3 length: 18 amino acids. The ends were cut back, 1 base at V and 2 bases at J, with 18 bases in the middle. Germline-derived CDR1 and CDR2 are MGHRA and YSYEKL. Worth noting for this clone: Its specificity is unknown.

Assay: immunoSEQ multiplex PCR; the TCRdb copy retains only in-frame clones and omits some. The data show around 140,000 clones, less than 90% seen once. Stated time point: baseline pretreatment blood. Specified treatment: 15 Gy SBRT to primary tumor, nephrectomy 4 weeks later. This specimen was blood, taken from a patient whose treatment included radiotherapy and nephrectomy. The sequence came from a woman aged 45-59 years with renal cell carcinoma. The chain recombines TRBV4-1 with TRBJ2-1, with D possibly being TRBD1 (6 bases). CDR3 DNA: TGCGCCAGCAGCCAAGTTACCTCAGGGGTTGGGACCTACAATGAGCAGTTCTTC. Its translation: CASSQVTSGVGTYNEQFF.